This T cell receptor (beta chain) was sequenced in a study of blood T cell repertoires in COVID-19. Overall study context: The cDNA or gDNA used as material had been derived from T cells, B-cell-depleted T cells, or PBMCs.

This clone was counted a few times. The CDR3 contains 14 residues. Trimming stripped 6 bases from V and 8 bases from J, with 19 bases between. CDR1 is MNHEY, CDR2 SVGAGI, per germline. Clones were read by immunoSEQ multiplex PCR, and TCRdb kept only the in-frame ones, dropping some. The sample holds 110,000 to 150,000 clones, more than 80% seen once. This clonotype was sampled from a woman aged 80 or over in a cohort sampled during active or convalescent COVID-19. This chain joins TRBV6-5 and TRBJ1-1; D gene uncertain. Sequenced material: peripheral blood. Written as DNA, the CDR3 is TGTGCCAGCAGCCACTCAATAAAGGAGGGAGAAGCTTTCTTT. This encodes CASSHSIKEGEAFF.